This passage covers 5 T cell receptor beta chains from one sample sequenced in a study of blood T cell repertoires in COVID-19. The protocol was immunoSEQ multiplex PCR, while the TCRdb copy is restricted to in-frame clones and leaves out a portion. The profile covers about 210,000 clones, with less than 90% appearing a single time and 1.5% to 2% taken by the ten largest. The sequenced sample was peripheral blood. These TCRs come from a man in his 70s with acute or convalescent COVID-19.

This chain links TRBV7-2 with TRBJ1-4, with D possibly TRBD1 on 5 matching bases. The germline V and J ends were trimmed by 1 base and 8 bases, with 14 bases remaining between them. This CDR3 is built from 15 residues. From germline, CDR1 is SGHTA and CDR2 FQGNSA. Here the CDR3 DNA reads TGTGCCAGCAGCTTAGATAGCAGGGAGGGGGAAAAACTGTTTTTT. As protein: CASSLDSREGEKLFF.

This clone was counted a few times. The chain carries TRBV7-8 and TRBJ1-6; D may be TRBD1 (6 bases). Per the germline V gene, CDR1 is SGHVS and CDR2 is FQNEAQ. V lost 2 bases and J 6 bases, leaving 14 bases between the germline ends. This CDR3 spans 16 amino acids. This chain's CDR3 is CASSLLSGQFNSPLHF. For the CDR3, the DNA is TGTGCCAGCAGCTTATTGTCGGGACAATTTAATTCACCCCTCCACTTT.

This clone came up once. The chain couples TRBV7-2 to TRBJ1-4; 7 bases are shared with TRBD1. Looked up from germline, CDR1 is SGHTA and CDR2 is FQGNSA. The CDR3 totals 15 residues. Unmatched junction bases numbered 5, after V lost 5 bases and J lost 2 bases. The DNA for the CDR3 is TGTGCCAGCAGCCAGGCGACAGGGACTAATGAAAAACTGTTTTTT. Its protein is CASSQATGTNEKLFF.

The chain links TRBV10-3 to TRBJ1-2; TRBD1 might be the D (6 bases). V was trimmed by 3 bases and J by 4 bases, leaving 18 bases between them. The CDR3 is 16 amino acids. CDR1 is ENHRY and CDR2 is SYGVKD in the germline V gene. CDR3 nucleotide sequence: TGTGCCATCAGTGACCACGGGAGGGGGGGGACCTATGGCTACACCTTC. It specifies CAISDHGRGGTYGYTF.

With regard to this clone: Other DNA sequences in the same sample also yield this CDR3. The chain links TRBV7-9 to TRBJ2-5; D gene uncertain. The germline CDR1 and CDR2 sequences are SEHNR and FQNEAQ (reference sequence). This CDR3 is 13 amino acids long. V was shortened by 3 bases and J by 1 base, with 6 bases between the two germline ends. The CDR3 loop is CASSFGSQETQYF. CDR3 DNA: TGTGCCAGCAGCTTCGGGTCCCAAGAGACCCAGTACTTC.